The 22 T cell receptor beta chains listed next were all sequenced from one sample in a study of OX40 agonist ivuxolimab in advanced cancers. TCRdb keeps only in-frame clones here, not all; method: immunoSEQ multiplex PCR. The sample contains fewer than 25,000 clones, about 82% of which appear only once. The sequencing here drew on CD4+ or CD8+ T cells sorted from blood, taken in a trial of the OX40 agonist ivuxolimab. The receptors here all came from an adult with an advanced solid tumor such as melanoma, head and neck, liver or kidney cancer.

The rearrangement links TRBV27 to TRBJ2-3; TRBD1 might be the D (6 bases). Trimming took off 4 bases at V and 1 base at J, with 18 bases between the two ends. The V gene's germline CDR1 is MNHEY and CDR2 SMNVEV (reference sequence). The CDR3 spans 17 residues. CDR3 coding DNA: TGTGCCAGCAGTTCCGAGGGCAGGGGCCCCCGCACAGATACGCAGTATTTT. Amino acids: CASSSEGRGPRTDTQYF.

The CDR3 is CASMDSYNEQFF. CDR3 sequence (DNA): TGTGCCAGCATGGACAGTTACAATGAGCAGTTCTTC. The rearrangement joins TRBV28 to TRBJ2-1; possibly TRBD1 for D (6 bases). The CDR3 has 12 residues. V was clipped by 7 bases and J by 4 bases, with 8 bases between them. Germline V gives CDR1 MDHEN, CDR2 SYDVKM.

This rearrangement joins TRBV27 to TRBJ2-5, with 7 bases lining up with TRBD2. The CDR3 length is 14 residues. J lost 0 bases, V lost 5 bases, and 3 bases had no gene match. Germline CDR1 is MNHEY and CDR2 is SMNVEV (reference sequence). The CDR3 loop is CASSRGTNQETQYF. The CDR3 DNA is TGTGCCAGCAGTCGGGGGACTAACCAAGAGACCCAGTACTTC.

This sequence joins TRBV9 and TRBJ1-1; D gene ambiguous. The CDR3 has 15 residues. Germline V gene data show CDR1 as SGDLS and CDR2 as YYNGEE. V lost 0 bases and J lost 3, with 12 bases in between. The CDR3 bases are TGTGCCAGCAGCGTAGCTCCGAGTAGCGACACTGAAGCTTTCTTT. Translation gives CASSVAPSSDTEAFF.

The V and J genes are TRBV6-7 and TRBJ2-7, with TRBD1 matching over 9 bases. TRBV6-7 is annotated as an ORF whose role is uncertain. Germline trimming cut 6 bases from V and 2 bases from J; bases unmatched to any gene: 5. The CDR3 extends over 14 amino acids. CDR3 residues: CASRYRTGAYEQYF. The CDR3 DNA reads TGTGCCAGCAGGTACAGGACAGGGGCCTACGAGCAGTACTTC.

This clone is a singleton in its sample. The V and J genes are TRBV27 and TRBJ1-2; 7 nucleotides align to TRBD1. J lost 6 bases, V lost 4 bases, and 5 bases had no gene match. CDR1 and CDR2 from the germline V gene are MNHEY and SMNVEV (reference sequence). The CDR3 is 13 residues long. The CDR3 loop is CASSYNRGDGYTF. For the CDR3, the DNA is TGTGCCAGCAGTTACAACAGGGGTGATGGCTACACCTTC.

This chain joins TRBV13 and TRBJ2-1, with 8 bases aligning to TRBD2. J gave up 13 bases and V 10 bases, and 9 bases lay outside the gene matches. The germline V gene has CDR1 PRHDT and CDR2 FYEKMQ (reference sequence). The CDR3 runs to 11 residues. CDR3 sequence (DNA): TGTGCCACCCCAAGCGGGGGAGGACAGTTCTTC. Translation gives CATPSGGGQFF. The full variable domain, its missing parts supplied by reference TRBV13 and TRBJ2-1, is AAGVIQSPRHLIKEKRETATLKCYPIPRHDTVYWYQQGPGQDPQFLISFYEKMQSDKGSIPDRFSAQQFSDYHSELNMSSLELGDSALYFCATPSGGGQFFGPGTRLTVL.

This chain links TRBV6-4 with TRBJ1-6, with D unresolved. V gave up 0 bases and J gave up 8 bases, with 5 bases separating them. CDR1 and CDR2 from the germline V gene are MRHNA and SNTAGT. The CDR3 length is 13 residues. DNA of the CDR3: TGTGCCAGCAGTGACTCAAGATATTCACCCCTCCACTTT. Its protein is CASSDSRYSPLHF.

The chain is built from TRBV6-6 and TRBJ1-1; D is undetermined. The CDR3 totals 13 residues. Trimming stripped 2 bases from V and 1 base from J, with 5 bases between. From germline, CDR1 is MNHNY and CDR2 SVGAGI (reference sequence). Here the CDR3 reads CASSYPGNTEAFF. As DNA, the CDR3 is TGTGCCAGCAGTTACCCGGGGAACACTGAAGCTTTCTTT.

The rearrangement joins TRBV11-3 to TRBJ2-1; 10 bases align to TRBD2. Germline values: CDR1 SGHNT, CDR2 YENEEA. Trimming at V came to 5 bases and at J to 4 bases, leaving 8 bases not matched to a gene. This CDR3 is 16 amino acids long. The CDR3 nucleotides are TGTGCCAGCAGCCGCGGCGGGACTAGCGCTTACAATGAGCAGTTCTTC. Translation gives CASSRGGTSAYNEQFF. The full variable domain, its missing parts supplied by reference TRBV11-3 and TRBJ2-1, is EAGVVQSPRYKIIEKKQPVAFWCNPISGHNTLYWYLQNLGQGPELLIRYENEEAVDDSQLPKDRFSAERLKGVDSTLKIQPAELGDSAVYLCASSRGGTSAYNEQFFGPGTRLTVL.

This clone has just a few counts. The V gene is TRBV19, the J gene TRBJ2-1; a possible D gene is TRBD1 (5 bases). The CDR3 is 13 residues long. Germline-derived CDR1 and CDR2 are LNHDA and SQIVND (reference sequence). The V gene lost 8 bases and the J gene lost 3 bases, with 11 bases spanning the gap. In nucleotides, the CDR3 is TGTGCCAGTTCTCCGACAGACTACAATGAGCAGTTCTTC. Its protein product is CASSPTDYNEQFF.

This chain links TRBV27 with TRBJ1-6; no definite D call. CDR3 size: 13 residues. Germline CDR1 and CDR2: MNHEY and SMNVEV (reference sequence). The V and J ends lost 8 bases and 7 bases respectively, with 12 bases between them. CDR3 in DNA: TGTGCCAGCCGGTTTAATGAAAATTCACCCCTCCACTTT. The encoded protein is CASRFNENSPLHF.

This chain links TRBV13 with TRBJ2-6, with D hard to call. This CDR3 is built from 15 residues. V lost 6 bases to trimming and J lost 4 bases, with 13 bases between them. Germline values: CDR1 PRHDT, CDR2 FYEKMQ (reference sequence). The chain's CDR3 is CASSSYGPGANVLTF. CDR3 DNA sequence: TGTGCCAGCAGTTCCTACGGGCCCGGGGCCAACGTCCTGACTTTC. The full variable domain, its missing parts supplied by reference TRBV13 and TRBJ2-6, is AAGVIQSPRHLIKEKRETATLKCYPIPRHDTVYWYQQGPGQDPQFLISFYEKMQSDKGSIPDRFSAQQFSDYHSELNMSSLELGDSALYFCASSSYGPGANVLTFGAGSRLTVL.

The rearrangement uses TRBV25-1 and TRBJ2-5, with D hard to call. This CDR3 spans 11 amino acids. Trimming stripped 6 bases from V and 5 bases from J, with 7 bases between. Germline V gene sequence: CDR1 MGHDK, CDR2 SYGVNS. CDR3 residues: CASRARETQYF. CDR3 coding DNA: TGTGCCAGCAGGGCCCGGGAGACCCAGTACTTC.

The chain employs TRBV7-6 and TRBJ2-5, with D perhaps matching TRBD1 (6 bases). Trimming removed 5 bases at V and 2 bases at J, with 15 bases between. The germline gives CDR1 SGHVS, CDR2 FNYEAQ. CDR3 length: 15 amino acids. The CDR3 loop is CASSRTESPQETQYF. CDR3 nucleotides: TGTGCCAGCAGCCGGACAGAAAGTCCTCAAGAGACCCAGTACTTC. Looking up the rest from reference TRBV7-6 and TRBJ2-5 gives the full variable domain: GAGVSQSPRYKVTKRGQDVALRCDPISGHVSLYWYRQALGQGPEFLTYFNYEAQQDKSGLPNDRFSAERPEGSISTLTIQRTEQRDSAMYRCASSRTESPQETQYFGPGTRLLVL.

The chain has TRBV4-1 and TRBJ2-1; tentative D call: TRBD2 (6 bases). The CDR3 is 13 amino acids. Germline loops: CDR1 MGHRA, CDR2 YSYEKL. The V and J ends lost 5 bases and 6 bases respectively, with 11 bases between them. CDR3 in DNA: TGCGCCAGCAGCGGGAAGGGAGGCAATGAGCAGTTCTTC. Its translation: CASSGKGGNEQFF.

This rearrangement joins TRBV2 to TRBJ1-1; D ambiguous. V was trimmed by 7 bases and J by 0 bases, leaving 12 bases between them. Germline CDR1 reads SNHLY; CDR2 reads FYNNEI. The CDR3 totals 14 residues. CDR3 in amino acids: CASTDRTLNTEAFF. The CDR3 region has the DNA TGTGCCAGCACCGACCGCACCTTGAACACTGAAGCTTTCTTT.

The V gene is TRBV9, the J gene TRBJ2-1; possible D gene TRBD2, 6 bases. The CDR3 totals 18 residues. Germline V gene data show CDR1 as SGDLS and CDR2 as YYNGEE. Trimming cost V 0 bases and J 4 bases, with 20 bases left between them. The DNA of the CDR3 is TGTGCCAGCAGCGTAGAGTTTCGGGGGAACATACCATACAATGAGCAGTTCTTC. Protein product: CASSVEFRGNIPYNEQFF.

This clone has only a few counts. The rearrangement joins TRBV19 to TRBJ1-1; D remains ambiguous. The CDR3 is made up of 12 amino acids. Trimming stripped 4 bases from V and 5 bases from J, with 8 bases between. Germline-derived CDR1 and CDR2 are LNHDA and SQIVND (reference sequence). The CDR3 sequence is CASSKLGTEAFF. The CDR3 nucleotides are TGTGCCAGTAGTAAACTGGGGACTGAAGCTTTCTTT.

This clone was observed many times. This chain links TRBV14 with TRBJ1-1; 9 nucleotides align to TRBD1. Germline V CDR1 and CDR2: SGHDN, FVKESK. V dropped 6 bases and J dropped 4; count of bases not matched to a gene: 6. This CDR3 is 14 amino acids long. CDR3 DNA sequence: TGTGCCAGCAGTCGCCGGGACAGGGCCACTGAAGCTTTCTTT. Translated, it gives CASSRRDRATEAFF.

The V call is TRBV10-3, the J call TRBJ2-7; a possible D gene is TRBD1 (6 bases). V was clipped by 7 bases and J by 1 base, with 14 bases between them. The length of the CDR3 is 14 residues. The germline CDR1 and CDR2 sequences are ENHRY and SYGVKD. The CDR3 DNA reads TGTGCCATCACCGATGACAGGACTTCCTACGAGCAGTACTTC. It yields the protein CAITDDRTSYEQYF.

This clone appeared a single time. The chain uses TRBV27 and TRBJ2-5, with D perhaps TRBD1 or TRBD2 (6 bases each). V was trimmed by 0 bases and J by 5 bases, leaving 10 bases between them. Per the germline V gene, CDR1 is MNHEY and CDR2 is SMNVEV (reference sequence). This CDR3 contains 14 residues. CDR3 sequence (DNA): TGTGCCAGCAGTTTATCGCTAGGGGGGGAGACCCAGTACTTC. Its translation is CASSLSLGGETQYF.